This TCR beta chain was sequenced in a study of shared clonotypes between healthy human individuals. Study-wide context: Per-donor plates numbered three CD4 naive, three CD4 memory, two CD8 naive and one CD8 memory.

The V gene's germline CDR1 is ENHRY and CDR2 SYGVKD. V lost 0 bases and J 9 bases, leaving 15 bases between the germline ends. This CDR3 spans 15 amino acids. Method: immunoSEQ multiplex PCR; TCRdb's copy keeps in-frame clones and lacks some. Counted here are about 2,500,000 clones, around 94% occurring once; the ten biggest clones make up about 0.13%. The TCR comes from a man aged 18 to 29 in good health. Sequencing was performed on naive CD4+ T cells sorted from blood. As for subset: CD45RA+ positively selected. The chain carries TRBV10-3 and TRBJ1-5, with D perhaps TRBD1 (6 bases). As DNA, the CDR3 is TGTGCCATCAGTGAGTCCGTGTCAGGGGTTGGGCCCCAGCATTTT. This codes for CAISESVSGVGPQHF.